This T cell receptor beta chain was sequenced during a study of blood T cells in healthy people across ages. Overall study: Template-switching capture recovered about one barcoded beta molecule per two T cells.

Whole-study results and caveats: In older individuals, TCR beta diversity per million T cells was lower, falling roughly linearly with age.

V lost 4 bases to trimming and J lost 7 bases, with 17 bases between them. The CDR3 has 14 residues. Germline V gives CDR1 SGHNT, CDR2 YYREEE (reference sequence). This clonotype was recorded many times. Its antigen is not identified. A J-beta primer mix and a sample-barcoded 5' primer were used in a second PCR of roughly 6 to 11 cycles. Every sample returned 2.5 million or more CDR3-containing paired-end reads. From the 5' RACE reads, TCRdb called clonotypes with MiXCR, one entry per CDR3 protein. The sample records 590,000 or so distinct CDR3 sequences, approximately 30% being singletons. Sequencing was done on a sample of blood. V is TRBV5-4 and J is TRBJ2-5; D perhaps matches TRBD2 (7 bases). The TCR was taken from a woman of 80 years or more in good health. The CDR3 spells CASSIEGGVGTQYF. In DNA form, the CDR3 reads TGTGCCAGCAGCATAGAAGGGGGGGTAGGGACCCAGTACTTC.